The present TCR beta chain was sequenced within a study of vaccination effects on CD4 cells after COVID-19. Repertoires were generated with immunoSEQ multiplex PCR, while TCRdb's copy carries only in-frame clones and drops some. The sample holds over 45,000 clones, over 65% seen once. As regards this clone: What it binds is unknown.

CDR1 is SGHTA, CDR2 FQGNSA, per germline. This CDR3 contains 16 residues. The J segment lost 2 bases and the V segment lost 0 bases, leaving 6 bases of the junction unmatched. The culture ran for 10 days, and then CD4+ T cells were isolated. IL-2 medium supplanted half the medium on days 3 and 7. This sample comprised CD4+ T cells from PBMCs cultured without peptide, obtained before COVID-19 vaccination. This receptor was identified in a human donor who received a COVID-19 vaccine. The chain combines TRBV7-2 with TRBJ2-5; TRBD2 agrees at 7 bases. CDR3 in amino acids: CASSLAGGLLQETQYF. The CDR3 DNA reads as TGTGCCAGCAGCTTAGCTGGGGGACTACTACAAGAGACCCAGTACTTC. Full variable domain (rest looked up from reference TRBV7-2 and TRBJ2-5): GAGVSQSPSNKVTEKGKDVELRCDPISGHTALYWYRQSLGQGLEFLIYFQGNSAPDKSGLPSDRFSAERTGGSVSTLTIQRTQQEDSAVYLCASSLAGGLLQETQYFGPGTRLLVL.